The sequence of this T cell receptor beta chain was determined in a study of blood T cell repertoires in COVID-19. Overall study: Samples taken during acute and convalescent COVID-19 were collected in the United States, Italy and Spain. PBMCs, B-cell-depleted T cells, or T cells provided the cDNA or gDNA that made up the material.

Details on this clone: The sample carries other DNA sequences with the same CDR3.

Original handling: How many nucleated cells were present was estimated from reference gene primer amplification. Generated by immunoSEQ multiplex PCR, the TCRdb table keeps only in-frame clones and is missing some. The V and J calls and the clone size are those of that table, but D and trimming were determined from the DNA. The data hold hundreds of thousands of clones, with 80% to 90% observed a single time. V was pared by 2 bases and J by 1 base, with 2 bases of the junction left unmatched. CDR1 and CDR2 from the germline V gene are ENHRY and SYGVKD. The CDR3 has 14 amino acids. The receptor was derived from a woman aged 50 to 60 who had recovered from COVID-19. V and J are TRBV10-3 and TRBJ2-7, with TRBD1 matching 7 bases. Sequencing was done on a sample of peripheral blood. CDR3 residues: CAISETTGSYEQYF. For the CDR3, the DNA is TGTGCCATCAGTGAGACGACAGGGTCCTACGAGCAGTACTTC.